This is a list of T cell receptor beta chains from one sample in a study of neurological immune-mediated disorders. TCRdb fed the 5' RACE reads into MiXCR, producing one record per CDR3 protein. The sample gives 78,000 or so distinct CDR3 sequences, 4.5% to 6.5% of which show up once; about 2.4% is in the top ten. The sequencing sample was made of PBMCs. Every receptor here comes from a woman aged 25 to 45 with multiple sclerosis. Each CDR3 is given with its conserved first and last residue. A D gene is named only where the DNA matches it firmly. Not every row has a clone size; where given, it reads once, few, many or a size class.

TRBJ2-1 | few | 14 | TRBV7-8 | NA | TGTGCCAGCAGCTTAGAGCCTAGTAACAATGAGCAGTTCTTC | CASSLEPSNNEQFF
TRBJ2-5 | many | 12 | TRBV10-3 | NA | TGTGCCATCAGTGAATTTGAAGAGACCCAGTACTTC | CAISEFEETQYF
TRBJ2-2 | few | 14 | TRBV5-1 | NA | TGCGCCAGCAATATACAGGGCGACACCGGGGAGCTGTTTTTT | CASNIQGDTGELFF
TRBJ2-3 | many | 12 | TRBV10-3 | NA | TGTGCCATCAGGGGGGAATCAGATACGCAGTATTTT | CAIRGESDTQYF
TRBJ1-6 | NA | 15 | TRBV15 | NA | TGTGCCACCAGCAGAGATCCAGGGGTCGTGTCAACCCTCAACTTT | CATSRDPGVVSTLNF
TRBJ1-2 | many | 14 | TRBV6-5 | NA | TGTGCCAGCAGTGCGGTCAGGGGCCGTTCGGGCTACACCTTC | CASSAVRGRSGYTF
TRBJ2-1 | few | 17 | TRBV5-1 | TRBD2 | TGCGCCAGCAGCCTCAATCCGGGACTAGCGGGATACCATGAGCAGTTCTTC | CASSLNPGLAGYHEQFF
TRBJ2-7 | many | 15 | TRBV30 | NA | TGTGCCTGGAGTGGCCCCACAGACTTATGGCTCGAGCAGTACTTC | CAWSGPTDLWLEQYF
TRBJ1-3 | many | 19 | TRBV4-1 | NA | TGCGCCAGCAGCCAAATGGGCCGCTCAAGCGGGTTTTCGGGAAACACCATATATTTT | CASSQMGRSSGFSGNTIYF
TRBJ2-1 | many | 16 | TRBV9 | NA | TGTGCCAGCAGCGTAGCTATAAAGAATCACTACAATGAGCAGTTCTTC | CASSVAIKNHYNEQFF
TRBJ2-5 | many | 12 | TRBV20-1 | NA | TGCAGTGCTAGCGGGAGTCAAGAGACCCAGTACTTC | CSASGSQETQYF
TRBJ2-7 | many | 14 | TRBV18 | TRBD1 | TGTGCCAGCTCTCCCCGGGACAGGGAAGGCGAGCAGTACTTC | CASSPRDREGEQYF
TRBJ2-1 | NA | 16 | TRBV20-1 | NA | TGCAGTGCTAGAGGCCTAGACAATCCCGTGGGGAATGAGCAGTTCTTC | CSARGLDNPVGNEQFF
TRBJ1-6 | many | 16 | TRBV9 | NA | TGTGCCAGCAGCGTTTATGGGGGGGGCGGGGGCTCACCCCTCCACTTT | CASSVYGGGGGSPLHF
TRBJ1-2 | many | 15 | TRBV5-5 | NA | TGTGCCAGCAGCTTAACGGCCGGGAGAAACTATGGCTACACCTTC | CASSLTAGRNYGYTF
TRBJ2-3 | many | 16 | TRBV24-1 | NA | TGTGCCACCAGTGATTCACAATCTGGCTCCACAGATACGCAGTATTTT | CATSDSQSGSTDTQYF
TRBJ2-7 | many | 13 | TRBV20-1 | TRBD1 | TGCAGTGCTAGAGAAGGGACAGGCTACGAGCAGTACTTC | CSAREGTGYEQYF
TRBJ2-1 | many | 15 | TRBV20-1 | TRBD1 | TGCAGTGCCACAAACCCCTGGACAGGGAGCTATGAGCAGTTCTTC | CSATNPWTGSYEQFF
TRBJ1-1 | many | 14 | TRBV15 | NA | TGTGCCACCAGCAGAGACAGGGGAGGAACTGAAGCTTTCTTT | CATSRDRGGTEAFF
TRBJ1-1 | many | 14 | TRBV14 | NA | TGTGCCAGCAGCCCACAGGATGGGGACACTGAAGCTTTCTTT | CASSPQDGDTEAFF
TRBJ2-4 | many | 15 | TRBV27 | NA | TGTGCCAGCAGTTTAGGACCAGGGGGGGAAAACATTCAGTACTTC | CASSLGPGGENIQYF
TRBJ2-2 | many | 16 | TRBV28 | TRBD2 | TGTGCCAGCAGACTAAGAGCGGGAGTGTTCACCGGGGAGCTGTTTTTT | CASRLRAGVFTGELFF
TRBJ2-2 | few | 14 | TRBV6-6 | NA | TGTGCGACCCCCGGGGCCGGAGGGGCAGGGGAGCTGTTTTTT | CATPGAGGAGELFF
TRBJ1-1 | many | 17 | TRBV6-1 | NA | TGTGCCAGCAGTGAATATGAGGGGAGAGGGATGAACACTGAAGCTTTCTTT | CASSEYEGRGMNTEAFF
TRBJ2-1 | many | 15 | TRBV19 | TRBD2 | TGTGCCAGTTCTAGCGGGAGTACCCCCTACAATGAGCAGTTCTTC | CASSSGSTPYNEQFF
TRBJ2-3 | few | 16 | TRBV5-1 | TRBD2 | TGCGCCAGCAGCCCACAAGCGGGAGGCATCACAGATACGCAGTATTTT | CASSPQAGGITDTQYF
TRBJ1-2 | many | 14 | TRBV20-1 | NA | TGCAGTGCTAGTGCGACAGACTCTAACTATGGCTACACCTTC | CSASATDSNYGYTF
TRBJ2-1 | many | 15 | TRBV20-1 | TRBD2 | TGCAGTGCTGGAAAGGGACTAGCGGGAGTCAGAGAGCAGTTCTTC | CSAGKGLAGVREQFF
TRBJ2-2 | many | 16 | TRBV5-1 | NA | TGCGCCAGCAGCTTGATAACAGGAGCGAACACCGGGGAGCTGTTTTTT | CASSLITGANTGELFF
TRBJ2-3 | many | 14 | TRBV5-5 | TRBD2 | TGTGCCAGCAGCCTAGCGGGGAAGACAGATACGCAGTATTTT | CASSLAGKTDTQYF
TRBJ2-1 | many | 15 | TRBV6-4 | TRBD2 | TGTGCCAGCAGTGACTCGACTAGCGGGAGCAATGAGCAGTTCTTC | CASSDSTSGSNEQFF
TRBJ2-5 | many | 15 | TRBV5-1 | NA | TGCGCCAGCAACGGAGGACAGATGTCCTGGGAGACCCAGTACTTC | CASNGGQMSWETQYF
TRBJ2-2 | NA | 13 | TRBV6-5 | NA | TGTGCCAGCAGTTACTCGATCGCCGGGGAGCTGTTTTTT | CASSYSIAGELFF
TRBJ2-5 | many | 17 | TRBV5-8 | TRBD1 | TGTGCCAGCAGCTTGGTCTGGGGACAGGCCGGCCGGGAGACCCAGTACTTC | CASSLVWGQAGRETQYF
TRBJ1-6 | many | 15 | TRBV3-1 | TRBD1 | TGTGCCAGCAGCCTCGGGACAGGGAACGGTTCACCCCTCCACTTT | CASSLGTGNGSPLHF
TRBJ2-1 | NA | 11 | TRBV12-3/TRBV12-4 | NA | TGTGCCAGCAGCCTCGACAATGAGCAGTTCTTC | CASSLDNEQFF
TRBJ2-7 | many | 13 | TRBV12-3/TRBV12-4 | NA | TGTGCCAGCAGTCGTAGCGGCGAGGGTGAGCAGTACTTC | CASSRSGEGEQYF
TRBJ2-2 | NA | 15 | TRBV7-2 | NA | TGTGCCAGCAGCTTCAAGCGGACGAACACCGGGGAGCTGTTTTTT | CASSFKRTNTGELFF
TRBJ2-5 | NA | 16 | TRBV5-6 | NA | TGTACCAGCAGCGGGCAGACTAGAAGTGGAGGAGAGACCCAGTACTTC | CTSSGQTRSGGETQYF
TRBJ2-3 | many | 14 | TRBV11-2 | NA | TGTGCCAGCAGCCCACCGGGGTCCACCACCACGCAGTATTTT | CASSPPGSTTTQYF
TRBJ1-5 | NA | 17 | TRBV6-6 | TRBD1 | TGTGCCAGCAGTTACGGGGGACAGGGAACGTCAATGGAGCCCCAGCATTTT | CASSYGGQGTSMEPQHF
TRBJ2-5 | many | 15 | TRBV5-1 | NA | TGCGCCAGCGGTTCTTCGGGGGGCCTACTAGAGACCCAGTACTTC | CASGSSGGLLETQYF
TRBJ2-7 | many | 15 | TRBV20-1 | NA | TGCAGTGCTAGAGGGGATCCAGGGTGGCCCTACGAGCAGTACTTC | CSARGDPGWPYEQYF